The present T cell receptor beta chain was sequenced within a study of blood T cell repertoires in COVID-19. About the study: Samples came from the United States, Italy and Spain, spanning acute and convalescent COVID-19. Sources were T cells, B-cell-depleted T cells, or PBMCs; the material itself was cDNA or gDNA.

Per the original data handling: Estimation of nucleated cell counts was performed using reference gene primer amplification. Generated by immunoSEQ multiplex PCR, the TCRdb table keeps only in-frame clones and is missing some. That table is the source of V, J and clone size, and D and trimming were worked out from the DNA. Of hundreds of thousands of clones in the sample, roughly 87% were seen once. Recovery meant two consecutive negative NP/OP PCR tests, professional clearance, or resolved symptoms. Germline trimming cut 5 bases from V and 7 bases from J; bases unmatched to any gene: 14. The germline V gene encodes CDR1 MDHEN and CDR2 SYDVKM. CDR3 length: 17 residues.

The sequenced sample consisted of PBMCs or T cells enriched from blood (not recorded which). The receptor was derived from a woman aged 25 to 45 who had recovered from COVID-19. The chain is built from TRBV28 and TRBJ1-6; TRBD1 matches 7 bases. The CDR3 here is CASSILTGEGSNSPLHF. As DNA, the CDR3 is TGTGCCAGCAGTATCCTAACAGGGGAAGGTAGCAATTCACCCCTCCACTTT.